The 21 T cell receptor beta chains listed next were all sequenced from one sample in a study of T cell repertoires in cytomegalovirus infection. TCRdb called the reads again in MiXCR, with one record for every CDR3 protein. The sample lists around 69,000 distinct CDR3 sequences, roughly 20% occurring once. No antigen is known for these receptors. The material sequenced was CD8+ T cells from cultured PBMCs, taken from culture after CMV antigen stimulation. The receptor source for this set is a human donor in good health (CMV status not recorded). Some clones in this sample may be carry-over from other donors' samples.

Only a few counts were recorded for this clonotype. The chain couples TRBV7-2 to TRBJ2-5, with 13 bases matching TRBD2. Germline trimming cut 1 base from V and 2 bases from J; bases unmatched to any gene: 7. The V gene's germline CDR1 is SGHTA and CDR2 FQGNSA. This CDR3 region has 18 residues. This CDR3 reads CASSLELAGGPEQETQYF. The DNA of the CDR3 is TGTGCCAGCAGCTTAGAACTAGCGGGGGGGCCGGAACAAGAGACCCAGTACTTC.

This clonotype was found a few times. The V call is TRBV7-2, the J call TRBJ2-3; tentative D call: TRBD1 (6 bases). Trimming removed 5 bases from V and 7 bases from J, with 10 bases in between. CDR1 is SGHTA and CDR2 is FQGNSA in the germline V gene. This CDR3 is 12 amino acids long. As DNA, the CDR3 is TGTGCCAGCAGCCCAGGACAGTATACGCAGTATTTT. Its protein product is CASSPGQYTQYF.

This clonotype has more than one count but fewer than ten. The CDR3 loop reads CASSLTGAHTDTQYF. The CDR3 nucleotides read TGTGCCAGCAGCTTGACAGGGGCCCACACAGATACGCAGTATTTT. The chain recombines TRBV7-2 with TRBJ2-3, with 8 bases matching TRBD1. V lost 3 bases, J lost 2 bases, and 4 bases stayed unmatched. Germline V CDR1 and CDR2: SGHTA, FQGNSA. The CDR3 sequence is 15 residues long.

V usage is TRBV4-3 and J usage is TRBJ1-4; D perhaps matches TRBD1 (6 bases). Germline V gene data show CDR1 as LGHNA and CDR2 as YSLEER. Between the trimmed V and J ends, which lost 4 bases and 5 bases, there was a span of 17 bases. This CDR3 spans 16 amino acids. CDR3 region: CASSPTGTLRNEKLFF. CDR3 DNA: TGCGCCAGCAGCCCCACAGGGACACTGAGAAATGAAAAACTGTTTTTT.

The sample holds a few counts of this clonotype. The rearrangement joins TRBV14 to TRBJ2-5; D might be TRBD1 (5 bases). The CDR3 consists of 16 residues. Germline CDR1 reads SGHDN; CDR2 reads FVKESK. V shed 0 bases and J shed 0 bases, with 11 bases lying between them. The CDR3 DNA reads as TGTGCCAGCAGCCAAGAGGGTCAGGGCTACCAAGAGACCCAGTACTTC. Its translation is CASSQEGQGYQETQYF.

This clonotype was recorded a few times. The rearrangement links TRBV11-2 to TRBJ2-3; 9 nucleotides agree with TRBD2. CDR1 and CDR2 (germline): SGHAT, FQNNGV. This CDR3 has 17 amino acids. Trimming took 5 bases from V and 2 from J; bases not matched to a gene: 11. Here the CDR3 DNA reads TGTGCCAGCAGCCCGATCCCGGGACTAGCCAACACAGATACGCAGTATTTT. Translated, it gives CASSPIPGLANTDTQYF.

This clonotype was observed a handful of times. The chain combines TRBV7-2 with TRBJ1-6; possibly TRBD1 for D (6 bases). The V and J ends lost 1 base and 5 bases respectively, with 12 bases between them. The germline CDR1 and CDR2 sequences are SGHTA and FQGNSA. This CDR3 has 16 residues. CDR3 loop: CASSLEQGKHNSPLHF. The CDR3 DNA is TGTGCCAGCAGCTTAGAGCAGGGGAAACATAATTCACCCCTCCACTTT.

A single count supports this clonotype. The chain combines TRBV6-2 or TRBV6-3 with TRBJ2-2; D is perhaps TRBD2 (6 bases). CDR1 is MNHEY and CDR2 is SVGEGT in the germline V gene. V lost 5 bases, J lost 5 bases, and 12 bases lay in between. The length of the CDR3 is 14 residues. Written as DNA, the CDR3 is TGTGCCAGCAGTGGTAGCGGATGGACCGGGGAGCTGTTTTTT. This translates into CASSGSGWTGELFF.

The CDR3 sequence: CASAPRGSYEQYF. DNA for the CDR3: TGTGCCAGCGCCCCGAGGGGATCCTACGAGCAGTACTTC. This chain links TRBV7-6 with TRBJ2-7; D assignment may be TRBD1 or TRBD2 (5 bases each). This CDR3 region has 13 residues. Trimming removed 8 bases from V and 1 base from J, with 12 bases in between. Per the germline V gene, CDR1 is SGHVS and CDR2 is FNYEAQ.

The chain recombines TRBV7-6 with TRBJ2-5; possibly TRBD2 for D (5 bases). CDR3 length equals 13 residues. V dropped 5 bases and J dropped 6 bases, with 13 bases sitting between them. Per the germline V gene, CDR1 is SGHVS and CDR2 is FNYEAQ. For the CDR3, the DNA is TGTGCCAGCAGCCTAGACGGGGAGCAGACCCAGTACTTC. This encodes CASSLDGEQTQYF.

Points on this clonotype: One end of the junction fails to match germline, which may point to a read error. J is TRBJ1-4 and V is TRBV27; TRBD1 is a possible D gene (5 bases). Germline V gene data show CDR1 as MNHEY and CDR2 as SMNVEV (reference sequence). The length of the CDR3 is 14 residues. CDR3 coding DNA: TGTGCCAGCAGTTTGCCCGGGACCAATGAAAAACTGTATTTT. It encodes CASSLPGTNEKLYF.

This clonotype has only a few counts. V is TRBV7-9 and J is TRBJ1-2, with no clear D. Germline CDR1 and CDR2: SEHNR and FQNEAQ (reference sequence). V shed 1 base and J shed 7 bases, with 10 bases lying between them. The CDR3 runs 13 residues. As DNA, the CDR3 is TGTGCCAGCAGCTTAGGTAAAGCGGGTGGCTACACCTTC. It specifies CASSLGKAGGYTF. Looking up the rest from reference TRBV7-9 and TRBJ1-2 gives the full variable domain: DTGVSQNPRHKITKRGQNVTFRCDPISEHNRLYWYRQTLGQGPEFLTYFQNEAQLEKSRLLSDRFSAERPKGSFSTLEIQRTEQGDSAMYLCASSLGKAGGYTFGSGTRLTVV.

This clonotype was recorded a few times. CDR3 in DNA: TGCGCCAGCAGCCACCCGGACAGTGTTACCTACAATGAGCAGTTCTTC. As protein: CASSHPDSVTYNEQFF. This chain links TRBV4-1 with TRBJ2-1, with D possibly matching TRBD1 (6 bases). The CDR3 loop spans 16 amino acids. The germline gives CDR1 MGHRA, CDR2 YSYEKL. V was trimmed by 3 bases and J by 2 bases, leaving 14 bases between them.

V is TRBV7-9 and J is TRBJ2-3; the match to TRBD1 covers 8 bases. Losses at the gene ends were 2 bases for V and 3 bases for J; bases not matched to a gene: 7. Per the germline V gene, CDR1 is SEHNR and CDR2 is FQNEAQ (reference sequence). The CDR3 length is 16 residues. The CDR3 loop reads CASSLSQGARTDTQYF. CDR3 nucleotides: TGTGCCAGCAGCTTATCGCAGGGGGCCAGGACAGATACGCAGTATTTT.

J is TRBJ2-1 and V is TRBV7-9; D may be TRBD2 (7 bases). Germline CDR1 and CDR2: SEHNR and FQNEAQ (reference sequence). The V end was cut by 0 bases, the J end by 7 bases, with 10 bases between. The CDR3 runs 14 residues. The chain's CDR3 is CASSLAGGRNEQFF. The CDR3 coding sequence is TGTGCCAGCAGCTTAGCCGGGGGGCGGAATGAGCAGTTCTTC.

V gene TRBV4-1 combines with J gene TRBJ1-4; D remains unclear. The germline V and J ends were trimmed by 2 bases and 7 bases, with 17 bases remaining between them. The germline V gene has CDR1 MGHRA and CDR2 YSYEKL. CDR3 length: 16 amino acids. CDR3 residues: CASSQRLFREGEKLFF. The CDR3 DNA sequence: TGCGCCAGCAGCCAACGCTTGTTTCGAGAGGGTGAAAAACTGTTTTTT.

V and J are TRBV12-3 or TRBV12-4 and TRBJ2-1; the D gene is possibly TRBD1 (5 bases). Trimming shortened V by 5 bases and J by 5 bases, and 10 bases separated the two germline ends. The CDR3 consists of 13 residues. CDR3 sequence: CASSIWTNNEQFF. For the CDR3, the DNA is TGTGCCAGCAGTATCTGGACAAACAATGAGCAGTTCTTC.

V is TRBV5-6 and J is TRBJ1-3, with no clear D. Per germline, CDR1 SGHDT and CDR2 YYEEEE. This CDR3 has 13 residues. V lost 1 base and J 3 bases, leaving 5 bases between the germline ends. The CDR3 nucleotides read TGTGCCAGCAGCTTGTGGGGTGGAAACACCATATATTTT. Its protein product is CASSLWGGNTIYF.

The chain recombines TRBV4-1 with TRBJ1-1; perhaps TRBD1 as D (5 bases). Germline V gene sequence: CDR1 MGHRA, CDR2 YSYEKL. This CDR3 spans 14 amino acids. Trimming cost V 1 base and J 12 bases, with 18 bases left between them. CDR3 in amino acids: CASSQGLGDQATFF. As DNA, the CDR3 is TGCGCCAGCAGCCAAGGACTCGGGGACCAAGCGACTTTCTTT.

Comments on this clonotype: No conserved phenylalanine or tryptophan ends this CDR3, so it is likely a read error. V usage is TRBV7-2 and J usage is TRBJ1-5; maybe TRBD1 (5 bases). This CDR3 spans 13 amino acids. CDR1 is SGHTA, CDR2 FQGNSA, per germline. This CDR3 reads CASSFWGDQSQHL. CDR3 nucleotides: TGTGCCAGCAGCTTCTGGGGGGATCAGTCCCAGCATTTA.

This clonotype has a handful of counts. The chain uses TRBV28 and TRBJ1-6; 10 bases fit TRBD1. Unmatched junction bases numbered 8, after V lost 4 bases and J lost 8 bases. The CDR3 is 16 residues long. The germline V gene has CDR1 MDHEN and CDR2 SYDVKM. CDR3 nucleotides: TGTGCCAGCAGTTCTCTCCGGGACAGGGGCTATTCACCCCTCCACTTT. Translating gives CASSSLRDRGYSPLHF.